A single T cell receptor (beta chain) is shown here with its context. Its antigen remains unidentified. Trimming removed 2 bases at V and 6 bases at J, with 11 bases between. The CDR3 is 14 amino acids. CDR1 and CDR2 from the germline V gene are MRHNA and SNTAGT. This specimen comes from a study of cytomegalovirus exposure and HLA in healthy donors. Study-wide context: Findings of an earlier analysis included 90 million to 120 million unique TCR beta sequences from 200 million or so T cells. The Caucasian-associated ancestry cluster contained 81% of the roughly 400 genotyped donors. General study findings and limits: A later analysis linked a missense DCLRE1C variant to TCR beta V- and J-gene trimming. HLA alleles showed associations with around 15,000 TCR beta sequences in a later analysis, at a 0.05 false discovery rate.

Primers: 60 Vbeta forward and 13 Jbeta reverse. Produced via immunoSEQ multiplex PCR; TCRdb's table is partial and in-frame only. The data hold tens of thousands of clones, with under 9% observed a single time. The sequence derives from a man aged 45-65 years in good health and CMV-seronegative. The sequencing sample was made of PBMCs. This chain uses TRBV6-4 with TRBJ2-1; D gene uncertain. The CDR3 nucleotides read TGTGCCAGCAGTGACGCCGACATTTGCAATGAGCAGTTCTTC. This translates into CASSDADICNEQFF.